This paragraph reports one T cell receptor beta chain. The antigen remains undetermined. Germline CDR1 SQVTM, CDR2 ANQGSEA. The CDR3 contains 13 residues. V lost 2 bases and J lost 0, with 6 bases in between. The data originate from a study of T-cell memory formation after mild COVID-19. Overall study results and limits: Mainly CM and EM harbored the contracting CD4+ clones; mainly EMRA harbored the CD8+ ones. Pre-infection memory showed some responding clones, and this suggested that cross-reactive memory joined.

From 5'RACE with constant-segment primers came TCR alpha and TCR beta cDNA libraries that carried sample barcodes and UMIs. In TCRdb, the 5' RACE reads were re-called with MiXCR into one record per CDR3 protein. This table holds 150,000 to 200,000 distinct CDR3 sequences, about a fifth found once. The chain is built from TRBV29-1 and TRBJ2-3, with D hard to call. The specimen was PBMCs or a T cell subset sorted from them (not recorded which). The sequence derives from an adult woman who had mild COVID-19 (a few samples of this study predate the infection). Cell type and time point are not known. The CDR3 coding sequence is TGCAGCGTTGAACTGGAAAGCACAGATACGCAGTATTTT. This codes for CSVELESTDTQYF.